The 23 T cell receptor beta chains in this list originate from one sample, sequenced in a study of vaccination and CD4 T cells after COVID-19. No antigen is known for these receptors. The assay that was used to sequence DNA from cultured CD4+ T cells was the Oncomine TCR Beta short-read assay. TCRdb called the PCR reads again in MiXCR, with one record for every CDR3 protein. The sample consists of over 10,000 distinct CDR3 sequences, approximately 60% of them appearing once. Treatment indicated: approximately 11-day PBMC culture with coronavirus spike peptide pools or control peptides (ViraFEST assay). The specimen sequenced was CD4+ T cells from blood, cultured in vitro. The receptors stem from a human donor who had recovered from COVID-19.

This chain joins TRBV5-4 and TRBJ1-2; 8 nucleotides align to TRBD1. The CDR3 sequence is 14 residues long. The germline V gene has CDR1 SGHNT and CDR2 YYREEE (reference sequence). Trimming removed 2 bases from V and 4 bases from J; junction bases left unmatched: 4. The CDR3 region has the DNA TGTGCCAGCAGCTTCCAGGGACAGGTCTATGGCTACACCTTC. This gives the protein CASSFQGQVYGYTF. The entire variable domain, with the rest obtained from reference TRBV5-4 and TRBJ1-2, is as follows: ETGVTQSPTHLIKTRGQQVTLRCSSQSGHNTVSWYQQALGQGPQFIFQYYREEENGRGNFPPRFSGLQFPNYSSELNVNALELDDSALYLCASSFQGQVYGYTFGSGTRLTVV.

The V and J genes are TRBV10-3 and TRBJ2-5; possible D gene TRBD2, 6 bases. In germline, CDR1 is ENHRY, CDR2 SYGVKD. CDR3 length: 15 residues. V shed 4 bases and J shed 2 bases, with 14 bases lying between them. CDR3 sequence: CAISAARREQETQYF. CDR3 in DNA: TGTGCCATCAGTGCGGCTAGGAGGGAGCAAGAGACCCAGTACTTC.

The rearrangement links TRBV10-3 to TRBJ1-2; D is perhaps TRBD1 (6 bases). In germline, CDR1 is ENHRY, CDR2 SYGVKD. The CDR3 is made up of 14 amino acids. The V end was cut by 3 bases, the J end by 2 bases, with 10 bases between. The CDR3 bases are TGTGCCATCAGTGAAGCCAGGGGAAACTATGGCTACACCTTC. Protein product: CAISEARGNYGYTF.

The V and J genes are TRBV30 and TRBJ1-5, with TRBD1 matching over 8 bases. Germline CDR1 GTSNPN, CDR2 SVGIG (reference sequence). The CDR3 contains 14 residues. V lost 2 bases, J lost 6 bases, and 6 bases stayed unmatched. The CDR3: CAWSQGQAGQPQHF. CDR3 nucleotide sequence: TGTGCCTGGAGTCAGGGACAGGCGGGTCAGCCCCAGCATTTT.

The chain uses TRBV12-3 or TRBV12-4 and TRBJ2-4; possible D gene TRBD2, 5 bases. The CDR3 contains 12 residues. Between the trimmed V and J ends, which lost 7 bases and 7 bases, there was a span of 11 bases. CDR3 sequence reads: CASNEGGNIQYF. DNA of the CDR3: TGTGCCAGCAACGAGGGTGGGAACATTCAGTACTTC.

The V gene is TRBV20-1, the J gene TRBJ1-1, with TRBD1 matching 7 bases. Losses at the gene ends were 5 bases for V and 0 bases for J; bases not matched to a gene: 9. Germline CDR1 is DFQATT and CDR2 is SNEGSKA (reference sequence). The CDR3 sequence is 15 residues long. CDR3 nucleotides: TGCAGTGCTCAGCCAGGGGGAAAGATGAACACTGAAGCTTTCTTT. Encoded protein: CSAQPGGKMNTEAFF.

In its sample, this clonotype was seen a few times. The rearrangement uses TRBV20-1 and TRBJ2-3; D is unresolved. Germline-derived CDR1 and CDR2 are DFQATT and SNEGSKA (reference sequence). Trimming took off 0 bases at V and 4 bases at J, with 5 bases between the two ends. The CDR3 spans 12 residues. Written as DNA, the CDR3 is TGCAGTGCTAGAGATCTTCCAGATACGCAGTATTTT. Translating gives CSARDLPDTQYF.

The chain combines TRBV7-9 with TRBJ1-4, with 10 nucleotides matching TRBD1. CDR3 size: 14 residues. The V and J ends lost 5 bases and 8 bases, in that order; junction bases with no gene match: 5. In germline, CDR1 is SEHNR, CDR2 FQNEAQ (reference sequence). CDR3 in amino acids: CASSRQGAMEKLFF. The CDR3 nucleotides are TGTGCCAGCAGCCGACAGGGGGCGATGGAAAAACTGTTTTTT. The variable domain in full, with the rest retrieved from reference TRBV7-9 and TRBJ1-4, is DTGVSQNPRHKITKRGQNVTFRCDPISEHNRLYWYRQTLGQGPEFLTYFQNEAQLEKSRLLSDRFSAERPKGSFSTLEIQRTEQGDSAMYLCASSRQGAMEKLFFGSGTQLSVL.

DNA for the CDR3: TGTGCCATCACCGACCGTAGCGGGAGGAGGGGTAATGAGCAGTTCTTC. Translated, it gives CAITDRSGRRGNEQFF. The chain combines TRBV10-3 with TRBJ2-1; 10 nucleotides match TRBD2. This CDR3 spans 16 amino acids. The germline V gene has CDR1 ENHRY and CDR2 SYGVKD. V was clipped by 7 bases and J by 7 bases; unmatched bases: 13.

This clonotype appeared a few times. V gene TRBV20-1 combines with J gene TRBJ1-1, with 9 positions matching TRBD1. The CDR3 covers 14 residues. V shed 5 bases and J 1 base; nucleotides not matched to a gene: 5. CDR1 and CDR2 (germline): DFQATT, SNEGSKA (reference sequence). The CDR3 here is CSAAQGAQNTEAFF. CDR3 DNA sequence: TGCAGTGCTGCACAGGGGGCACAGAACACTGAAGCTTTCTTT.

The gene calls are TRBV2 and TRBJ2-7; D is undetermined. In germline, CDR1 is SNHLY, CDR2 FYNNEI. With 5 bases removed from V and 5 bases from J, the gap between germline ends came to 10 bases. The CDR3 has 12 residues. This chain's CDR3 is CASSWEGDEQYF. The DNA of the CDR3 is TGTGCCAGCAGTTGGGAAGGAGACGAGCAGTACTTC.

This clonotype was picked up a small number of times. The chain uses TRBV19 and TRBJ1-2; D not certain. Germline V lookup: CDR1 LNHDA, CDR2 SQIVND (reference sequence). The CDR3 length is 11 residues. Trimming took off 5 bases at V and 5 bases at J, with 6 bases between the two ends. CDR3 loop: CASSVYYGYTF. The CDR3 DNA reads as TGTGCCAGTAGTGTATATTATGGCTACACCTTC.

This CDR3 reads CSARGGLAGGPDEQFF. The CDR3 DNA is TGCAGTGCTAGAGGGGGACTAGCGGGAGGGCCGGATGAGCAGTTCTTC. The rearrangement links TRBV20-1 to TRBJ2-1; 16 bases agree with TRBD2. After removal of 1 base from V and 8 bases from J, the junction contained 5 bases not matched to a gene. Germline values: CDR1 DFQATT, CDR2 SNEGSKA (reference sequence). This CDR3 spans 16 amino acids.

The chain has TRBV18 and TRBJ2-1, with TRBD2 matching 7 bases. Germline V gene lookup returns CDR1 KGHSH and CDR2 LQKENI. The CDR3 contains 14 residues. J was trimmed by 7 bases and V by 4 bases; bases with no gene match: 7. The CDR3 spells CASSRISGGNEQFF. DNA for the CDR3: TGTGCCAGCTCACGCATCTCCGGGGGGAATGAGCAGTTCTTC.

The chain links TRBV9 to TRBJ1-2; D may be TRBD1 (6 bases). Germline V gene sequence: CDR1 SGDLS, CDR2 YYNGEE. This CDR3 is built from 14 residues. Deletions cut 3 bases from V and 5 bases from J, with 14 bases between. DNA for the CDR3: TGTGCCAGCAGCGGGTGGGGGGACATTTATGGCTACACCTTC. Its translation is CASSGWGDIYGYTF.

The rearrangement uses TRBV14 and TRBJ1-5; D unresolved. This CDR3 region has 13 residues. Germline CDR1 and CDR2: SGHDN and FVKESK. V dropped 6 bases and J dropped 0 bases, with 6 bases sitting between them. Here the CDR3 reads CASSQNSNQPQHF. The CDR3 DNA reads TGTGCCAGCAGTCAGAATAGCAATCAGCCCCAGCATTTT.

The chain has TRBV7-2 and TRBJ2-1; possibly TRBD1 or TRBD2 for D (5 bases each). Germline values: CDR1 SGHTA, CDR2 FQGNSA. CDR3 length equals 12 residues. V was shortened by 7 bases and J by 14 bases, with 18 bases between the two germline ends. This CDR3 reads CASTRDSDTEFF. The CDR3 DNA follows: TGTGCCAGCACCCGGGATTCGGACACGGAGTTCTTC. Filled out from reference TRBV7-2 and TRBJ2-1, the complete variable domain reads GAGVSQSPSNKVTEKGKDVELRCDPISGHTALYWYRQSLGQGLEFLIYFQGNSAPDKSGLPSDRFSAERTGGSVSTLTIQRTQQEDSAVYLCASTRDSDTEFFGPGTRLTVL.

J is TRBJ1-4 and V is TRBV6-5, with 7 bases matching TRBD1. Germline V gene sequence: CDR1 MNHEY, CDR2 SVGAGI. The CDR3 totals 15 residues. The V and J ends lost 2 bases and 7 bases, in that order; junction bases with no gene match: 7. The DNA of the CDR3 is TGTGCCAGCAGTTACAGGACAGGCGCGGGTGAAAAACTGTTTTTT. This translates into CASSYRTGAGEKLFF.

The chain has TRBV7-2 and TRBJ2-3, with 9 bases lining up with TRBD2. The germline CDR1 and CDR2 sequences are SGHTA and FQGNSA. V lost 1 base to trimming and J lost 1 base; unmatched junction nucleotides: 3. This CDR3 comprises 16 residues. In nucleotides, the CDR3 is TGTGCCAGCAGCTTAGGTGTAGCGGGGGGCACAGATACGCAGTATTTT. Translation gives CASSLGVAGGTDTQYF.

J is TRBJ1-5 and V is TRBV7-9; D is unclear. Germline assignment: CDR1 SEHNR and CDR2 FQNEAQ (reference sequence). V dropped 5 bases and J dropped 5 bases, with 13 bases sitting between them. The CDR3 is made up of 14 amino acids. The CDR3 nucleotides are TGTGCCAGCAGCCCGGGGTACGATTATCAGCCCCAGCATTTT. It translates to CASSPGYDYQPQHF.

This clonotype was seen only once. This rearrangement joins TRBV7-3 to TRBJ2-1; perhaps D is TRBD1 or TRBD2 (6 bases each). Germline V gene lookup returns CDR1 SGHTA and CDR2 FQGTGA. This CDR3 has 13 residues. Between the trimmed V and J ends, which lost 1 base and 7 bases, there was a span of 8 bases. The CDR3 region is CASSLKGGNEQFF. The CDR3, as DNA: TGTGCCAGCAGCTTAAAGGGGGGAAATGAGCAGTTCTTC.

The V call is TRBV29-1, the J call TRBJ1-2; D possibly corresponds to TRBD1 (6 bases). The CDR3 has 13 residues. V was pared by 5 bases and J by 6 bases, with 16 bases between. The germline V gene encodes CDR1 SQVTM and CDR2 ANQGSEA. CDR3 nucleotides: TGCAGCGTTAAGGACAGCCTTTATGATGGCTACACCTTC. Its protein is CSVKDSLYDGYTF.

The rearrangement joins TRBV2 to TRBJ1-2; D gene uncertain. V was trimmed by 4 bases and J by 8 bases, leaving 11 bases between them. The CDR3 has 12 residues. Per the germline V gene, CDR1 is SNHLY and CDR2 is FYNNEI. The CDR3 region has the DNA TGTGCCAGCAGTGTAGGACCGCAGGGCTACACCTTC. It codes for CASSVGPQGYTF.